A selection of T cell receptor beta chains follows, all from one sample in a study of cytomegalovirus exposure and HLA in healthy donors. The repertoire was sequenced with immunoSEQ multiplex PCR; TCRdb's copy has only in-frame clones and lacks some. This sample yields under 250,000 clones, of which under 85% are seen a single time; about a tenth belongs to the top ten. The sample consisted of PBMCs. The receptors shown here come from a woman between 45 and 65 years old in good health and CMV-seropositive. CDR3s include the opening cysteine and the closing phenylalanine or tryptophan. D genes are given only for firm matches. Only part of the rows carry a size: once, few, many, or a class if the clone is expanded.

j_gene	d_gene	v_gene	abundance	CDR3aa	CDR3nt
TRBJ1-3	-	TRBV7-9	-	CASHQGNVGNTIYF	TGTGCCAGCCATCAGGGGAACGTCGGAAACACCATATATTTT
TRBJ1-4	-	TRBV28	once	CASRDSSNEKLFF	TGTGCCAGCAGGGACAGCTCAAATGAAAAACTGTTTTTT
TRBJ1-6	-	TRBV6-5	-	CASSYSGEGNSPLHF	TGTGCCAGCAGTTACTCTGGAGAGGGTAATTCACCCCTCCACTTT
TRBJ1-1	-	TRBV5-4	-	CASSLAGPENTEAFF	TGTGCCAGCAGCTTGGCCGGTCCTGAGAACACTGAAGCTTTCTTT
TRBJ2-1	-	TRBV28	-	CASSFSVEETSYNEQFF	TGTGCCAGCAGTTTCTCCGTGGAGGAGACCTCCTACAATGAGCAGTTCTTC
TRBJ1-6	TRBD1	TRBV30	-	CAWRRGDRGSPLHF	TGTGCCTGGAGGCGGGGTGACAGGGGTTCACCCCTCCACTTT
TRBJ1-2	TRBD1	TRBV6-6	-	CASRDRGYGYTF	TGTGCCAGCAGGGACAGGGGCTATGGCTACACCTTC
TRBJ1-1	-	TRBV7-2	once	CASTVTRWTEAFF	TGTGCCAGCACCGTGACAAGATGGACTGAAGCTTTCTTT
TRBJ1-3	TRBD1	TRBV4-1	-	CASSQGGRGRGVGNTIYF	TGCGCCAGCAGCCAAGGGGGCAGGGGGCGCGGGGTCGGAAACACCATATATTTT
TRBJ1-2	TRBD1	TRBV10-2	-	CASRDRSNYGYTF	TGCGCCAGCAGGGACAGGTCTAACTATGGCTACACCTTC
TRBJ2-3	TRBD2	TRBV19	-	CASKTSGGRATQYF	TGTGCCAGCAAGACTAGCGGGGGGCGAGCGACGCAGTATTTT
TRBJ2-7	-	TRBV18	-	CASSPGQTYEQYF	TGTGCCAGCTCACCCGGACAGACTTACGAGCAGTACTTC
TRBJ2-1	TRBD2	TRBV4-3	once	CASSQVGEGRNEQFF	TGCGCCAGCAGCCAAGTCGGGGAGGGAAGGAATGAGCAGTTCTTC
TRBJ1-4	-	TRBV9	-	CASSATGQREKLFF	TGTGCCAGCAGCGCCACAGGGCAACGGGAAAAACTGTTTTTT
TRBJ1-6	TRBD1	TRBV5-1	-	CASSLIGQGNSPLHF	TGCGCCAGCAGCTTGATAGGACAGGGTAATTCACCCCTCCACTTT
TRBJ1-1	-	TRBV19	-	CASSIPWRGGIVDVNTEAFF	TGTGCCAGTAGTATACCCTGGAGGGGGGGGATCGTAGACGTGAACACTGAAGCTTTCTTT
TRBJ1-2	-	TRBV9	-	CASSNRNYGYTF	TGTGCCAGCAGCAACAGGAACTATGGCTACACCTTC
TRBJ1-1	TRBD1	TRBV19	-	CASSILTGSTEAFF	TGTGCCAGTAGTATCCTGACAGGGAGTACTGAAGCTTTCTTT
TRBJ2-5	TRBD2	TRBV28	-	CASSAGGPGETQYF	TGTGCCAGCAGTGCGGGGGGGCCGGGGGAGACCCAGTACTTC
TRBJ2-5	TRBD2	TRBV4-1	-	CASSQERGGQETQYF	TGTGCCAGCAGCCAAGAGCGGGGGGGCCAAGAGACCCAGTACTTC
TRBJ1-4	-	TRBV4-2	-	CASSQEEGGEKLFF	TGTGCCAGCAGCCAAGAAGAGGGAGGCGAAAAACTGTTTTTT
TRBJ2-7	TRBD2	TRBV2	-	CASRPGLAGAEQYF	TGTGCCAGCAGGCCGGGACTAGCGGGGGCCGAGCAGTACTTC
TRBJ1-1	TRBD1	TRBV7-8	-	CASSLVGQEDTEAFF	TGTGCCAGCAGCTTAGTCGGACAGGAGGACACTGAAGCTTTCTTT
TRBJ2-3	TRBD2	TRBV27	-	CASGSGGAPTDTQYF	TGTGCCAGCGGGAGCGGGGGGGCCCCCACAGATACGCAGTATTTT
TRBJ1-1	TRBD1	TRBV5-4	-	CASSPQGAEAFF	TGTGCCAGCAGCCCCCAGGGGGCTGAAGCTTTCTTT